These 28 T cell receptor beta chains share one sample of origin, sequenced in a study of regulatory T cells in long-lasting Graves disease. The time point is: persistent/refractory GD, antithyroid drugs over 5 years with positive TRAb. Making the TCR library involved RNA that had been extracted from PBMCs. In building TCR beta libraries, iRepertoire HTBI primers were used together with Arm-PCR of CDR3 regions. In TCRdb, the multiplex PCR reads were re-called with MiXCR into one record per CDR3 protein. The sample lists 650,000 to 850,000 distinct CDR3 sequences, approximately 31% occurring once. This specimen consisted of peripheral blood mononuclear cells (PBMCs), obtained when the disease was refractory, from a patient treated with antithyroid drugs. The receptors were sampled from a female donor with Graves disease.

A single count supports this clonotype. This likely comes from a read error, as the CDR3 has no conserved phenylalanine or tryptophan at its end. The CDR3 nucleotides read TGTGCCAGCAGCTTAGCTTCGGGAGGGCCTGGTGAGCAGTACCTC. Translating it yields CASSLASGGPGEQYL. J is TRBJ2-7 and V is TRBV11-2; 8 bases line up with TRBD2. The junction had 9 bases not matched to a gene; V was cut back by 1 base and J by 7 bases. Germline values: CDR1 SGHAT, CDR2 FQNNGV. This CDR3 has 15 residues.

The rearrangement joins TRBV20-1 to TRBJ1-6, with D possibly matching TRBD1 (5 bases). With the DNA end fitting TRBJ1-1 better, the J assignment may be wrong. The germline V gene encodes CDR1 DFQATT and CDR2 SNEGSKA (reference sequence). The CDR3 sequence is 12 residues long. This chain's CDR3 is CSAKPPQVGAFF. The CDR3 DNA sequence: TGCAGTGCTAAGCCCCCACAGGTCGGGGCTTTCTTT.

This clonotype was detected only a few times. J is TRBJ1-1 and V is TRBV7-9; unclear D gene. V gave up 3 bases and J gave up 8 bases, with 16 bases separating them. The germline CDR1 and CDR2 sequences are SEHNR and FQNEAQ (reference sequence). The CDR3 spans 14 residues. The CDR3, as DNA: TGTGCCAGCAGCTTGGCGCTACCAGGCAACGAAGCTTTCTTT. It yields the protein CASSLALPGNEAFF.

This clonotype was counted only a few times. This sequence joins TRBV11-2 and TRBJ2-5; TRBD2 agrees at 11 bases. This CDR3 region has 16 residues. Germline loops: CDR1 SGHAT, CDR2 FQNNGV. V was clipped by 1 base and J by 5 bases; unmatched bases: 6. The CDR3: CASSLVAGGPRETQYF. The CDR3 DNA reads TGTGCCAGCAGCTTAGTAGCGGGAGGGCCCCGGGAGACCCAGTACTTC.

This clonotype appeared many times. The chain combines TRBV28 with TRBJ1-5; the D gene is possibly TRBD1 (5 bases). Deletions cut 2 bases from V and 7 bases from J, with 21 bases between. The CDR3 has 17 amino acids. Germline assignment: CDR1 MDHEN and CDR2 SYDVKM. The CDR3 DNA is TGTGCCAGCAGTTTACGGGAATACAGGCGGAAGGACCAGCCCCAGCATTTT. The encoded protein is CASSLREYRRKDQPQHF. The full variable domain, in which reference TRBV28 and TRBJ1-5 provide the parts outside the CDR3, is DVKVTQSSRYLVKRTGEKVFLECVQDMDHENMFWYRQDPGLGLRLIYFSYDVKMKEKGDIPEGYSVSREKKERFSLILESASTNQTSMYLCASSLREYRRKDQPQHFGDGTRLSIL.

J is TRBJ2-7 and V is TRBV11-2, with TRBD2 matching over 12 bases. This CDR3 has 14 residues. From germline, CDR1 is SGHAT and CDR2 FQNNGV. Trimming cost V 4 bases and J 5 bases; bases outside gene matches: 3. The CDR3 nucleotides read TGTGCCAGCAGCTGGACTAGCGGGACCCACGAGCAGTACTTC. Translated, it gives CASSWTSGTHEQYF.

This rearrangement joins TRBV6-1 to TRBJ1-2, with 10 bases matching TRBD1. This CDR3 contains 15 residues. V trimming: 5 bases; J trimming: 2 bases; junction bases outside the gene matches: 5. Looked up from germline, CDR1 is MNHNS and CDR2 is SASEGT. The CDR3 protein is CASSPTGGSNYGYTF. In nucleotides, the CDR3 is TGTGCCAGCAGTCCGACAGGGGGCAGCAACTATGGCTACACCTTC.

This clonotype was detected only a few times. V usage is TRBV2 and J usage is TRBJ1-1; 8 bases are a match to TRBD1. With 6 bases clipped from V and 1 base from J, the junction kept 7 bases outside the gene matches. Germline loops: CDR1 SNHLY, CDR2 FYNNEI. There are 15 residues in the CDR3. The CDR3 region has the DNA TGTGCCAGCAGAAGGGACAGGCTGGCGAACACTGAAGCTTTCTTT. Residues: CASRRDRLANTEAFF.

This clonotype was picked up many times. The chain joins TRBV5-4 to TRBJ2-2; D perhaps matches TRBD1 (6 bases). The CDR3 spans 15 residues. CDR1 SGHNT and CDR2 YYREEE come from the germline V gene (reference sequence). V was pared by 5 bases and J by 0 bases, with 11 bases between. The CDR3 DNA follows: TGTGCCAGCAGTTTACAGGGCCCGAACACCGGGGAGCTGTTTTTT. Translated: CASSLQGPNTGELFF.

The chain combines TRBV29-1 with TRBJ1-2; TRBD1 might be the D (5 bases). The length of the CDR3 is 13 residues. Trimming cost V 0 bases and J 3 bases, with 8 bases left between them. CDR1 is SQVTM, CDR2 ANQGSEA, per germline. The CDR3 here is CSVEDGADYGYTF. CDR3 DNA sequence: TGCAGCGTTGAAGATGGGGCAGACTATGGCTACACCTTC.

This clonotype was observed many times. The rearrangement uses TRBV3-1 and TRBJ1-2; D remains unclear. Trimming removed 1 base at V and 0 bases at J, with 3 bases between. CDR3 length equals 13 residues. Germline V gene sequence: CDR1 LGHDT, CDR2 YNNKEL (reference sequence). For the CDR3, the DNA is TGTGCCAGCAGCCAAGTTTCTAACTATGGCTACACCTTC. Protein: CASSQVSNYGYTF.

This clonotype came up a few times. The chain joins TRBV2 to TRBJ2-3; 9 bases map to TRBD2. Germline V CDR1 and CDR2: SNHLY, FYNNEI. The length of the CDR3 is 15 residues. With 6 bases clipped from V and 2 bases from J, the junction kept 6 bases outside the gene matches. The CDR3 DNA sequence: TGTGCCAGCAGGACGGGCGGGAGGGTCACAGATACGCAGTATTTT. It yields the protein CASRTGGRVTDTQYF.

For the CDR3, the DNA is TGCGCCAGCAGAAGTAGGGGGGCGGAAGACTATGGCTACACCTTC. The encoded protein is CASRSRGAEDYGYTF. The chain employs TRBV4-1 and TRBJ1-2; D may be TRBD1 (6 bases). V lost 6 bases, J lost 3 bases, and 17 bases lay in between. Per the germline V gene, CDR1 is MGHRA and CDR2 is YSYEKL. The CDR3 totals 15 residues.

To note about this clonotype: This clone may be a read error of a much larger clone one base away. The CDR3 sequence: CASDLAPGETQYF. DNA of the CDR3: TGTGCTAGTGATCTAGCGCCAGGGGAGACCCAGTACTTC. This rearrangement joins TRBV12-5 to TRBJ2-5; a possible D gene is TRBD2 (6 bases). There are 13 residues in the CDR3. The germline gives CDR1 LGHNT, CDR2 FRNRAP. V was trimmed by 7 bases and J by 5 bases, leaving 14 bases between them.

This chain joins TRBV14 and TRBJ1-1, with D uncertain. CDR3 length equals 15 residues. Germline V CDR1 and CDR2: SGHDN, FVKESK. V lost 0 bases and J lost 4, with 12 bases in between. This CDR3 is CASSQEIGPTTEAFF. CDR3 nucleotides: TGTGCCAGCAGCCAAGAAATAGGACCAACCACTGAAGCTTTCTTT.

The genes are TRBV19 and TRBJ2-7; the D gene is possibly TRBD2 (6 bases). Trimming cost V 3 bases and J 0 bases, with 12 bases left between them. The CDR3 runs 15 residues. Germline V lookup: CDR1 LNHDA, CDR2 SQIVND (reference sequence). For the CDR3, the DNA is TGTGCCAGTAGTATTGGGGCGGGACTCTCCTACGAGCAGTACTTC. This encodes CASSIGAGLSYEQYF.

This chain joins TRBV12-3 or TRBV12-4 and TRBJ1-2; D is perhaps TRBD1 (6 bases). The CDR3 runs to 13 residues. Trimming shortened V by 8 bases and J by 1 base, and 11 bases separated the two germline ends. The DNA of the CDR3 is TGTGCCAGCCGGGGACACTTTAACTATGGCTACACCTTC. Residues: CASRGHFNYGYTF.

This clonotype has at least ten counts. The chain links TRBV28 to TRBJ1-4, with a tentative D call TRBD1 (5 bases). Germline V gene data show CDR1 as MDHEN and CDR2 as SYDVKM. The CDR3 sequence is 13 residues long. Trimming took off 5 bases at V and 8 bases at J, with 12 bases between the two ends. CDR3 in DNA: TGTGCCAGCAGTCCACAATGGGACGAAAAACTGTTTTTT. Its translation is CASSPQWDEKLFF.

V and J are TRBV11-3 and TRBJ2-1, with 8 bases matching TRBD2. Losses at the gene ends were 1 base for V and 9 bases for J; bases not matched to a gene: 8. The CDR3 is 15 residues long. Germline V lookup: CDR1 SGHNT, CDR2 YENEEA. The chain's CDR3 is CASSLGSGRGGEQFF. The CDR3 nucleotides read TGTGCCAGCAGCTTAGGCAGCGGGAGAGGTGGTGAGCAGTTCTTC.

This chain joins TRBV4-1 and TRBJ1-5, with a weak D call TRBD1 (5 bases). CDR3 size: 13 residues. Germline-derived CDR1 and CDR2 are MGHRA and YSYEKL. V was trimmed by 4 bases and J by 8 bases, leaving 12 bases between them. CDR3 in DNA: TGCGCCAGCAGCCCGTGGTCCAGGGAGCCCCAGCATTTT. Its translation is CASSPWSREPQHF.

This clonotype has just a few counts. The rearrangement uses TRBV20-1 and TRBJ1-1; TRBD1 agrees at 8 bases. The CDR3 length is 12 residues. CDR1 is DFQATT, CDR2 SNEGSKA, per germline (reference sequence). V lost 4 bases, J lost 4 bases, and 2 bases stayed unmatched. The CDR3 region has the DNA TGCAGTGCTACAGGGGGCCTCACTGAAGCTTTCTTT. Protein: CSATGGLTEAFF.

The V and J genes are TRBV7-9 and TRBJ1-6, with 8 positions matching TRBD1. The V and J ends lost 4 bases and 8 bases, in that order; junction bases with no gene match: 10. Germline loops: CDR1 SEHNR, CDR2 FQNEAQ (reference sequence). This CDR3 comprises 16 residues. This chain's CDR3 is CASSSTRQGSDSPLHF. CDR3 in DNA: TGTGCCAGCAGCTCGACAAGACAGGGGAGCGATTCACCCCTCCACTTT.

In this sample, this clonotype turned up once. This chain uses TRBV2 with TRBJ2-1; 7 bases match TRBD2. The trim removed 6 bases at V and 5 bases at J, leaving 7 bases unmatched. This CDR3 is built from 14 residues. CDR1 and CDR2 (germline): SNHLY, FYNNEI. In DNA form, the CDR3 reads TGTGCCAGCAGCCGCCGACTAGCAGACAATGAGCAGTTCTTC. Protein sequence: CASSRRLADNEQFF.

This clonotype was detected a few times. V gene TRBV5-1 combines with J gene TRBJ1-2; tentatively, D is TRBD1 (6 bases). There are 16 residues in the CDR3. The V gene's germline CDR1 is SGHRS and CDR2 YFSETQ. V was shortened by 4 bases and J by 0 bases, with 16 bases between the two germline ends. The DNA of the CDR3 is TGCGCCAGCAGCCTCCTCGGGGACAATTCTAACTATGGCTACACCTTC. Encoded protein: CASSLLGDNSNYGYTF.

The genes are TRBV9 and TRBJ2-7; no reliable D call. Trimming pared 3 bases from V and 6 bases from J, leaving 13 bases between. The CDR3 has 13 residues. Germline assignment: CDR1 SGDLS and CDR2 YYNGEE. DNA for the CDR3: TGTGCCAGCAGCGCTGGTGGGGTATCCGAGCAGTACTTC. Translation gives CASSAGGVSEQYF.

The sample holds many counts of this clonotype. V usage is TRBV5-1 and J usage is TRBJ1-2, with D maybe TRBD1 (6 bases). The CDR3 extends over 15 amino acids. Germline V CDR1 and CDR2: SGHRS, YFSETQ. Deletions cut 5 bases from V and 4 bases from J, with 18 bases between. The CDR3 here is CASRRSGGSGYGYTF. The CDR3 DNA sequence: TGCGCCAGCAGGAGGTCTGGGGGCAGCGGCTATGGCTACACCTTC.

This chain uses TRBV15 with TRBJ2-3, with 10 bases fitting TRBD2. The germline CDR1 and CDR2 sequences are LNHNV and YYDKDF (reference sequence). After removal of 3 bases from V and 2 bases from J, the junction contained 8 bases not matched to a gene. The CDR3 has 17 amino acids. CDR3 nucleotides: TGTGCCACCAGCAGCGAAGGAGCGGGAGGGCTCACAGATACGCAGTATTTT. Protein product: CATSSEGAGGLTDTQYF. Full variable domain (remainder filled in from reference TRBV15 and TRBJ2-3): DAMVIQNPRYQVTQFGKPVTLSCSQTLNHNVMYWYQQKSSQAPKLLFHYYDKDFNNEADTPDNFQSRRPNTSFCFLDIRSPGLGDTAMYLCATSSEGAGGLTDTQYFGPGTRLTVL.

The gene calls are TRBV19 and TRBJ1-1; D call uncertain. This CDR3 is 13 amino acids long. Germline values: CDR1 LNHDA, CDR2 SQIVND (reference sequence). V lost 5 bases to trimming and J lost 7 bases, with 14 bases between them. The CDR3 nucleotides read TGTGCCAGTAGTTCACGGGATACCTATGAAGCTTTCTTT. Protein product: CASSSRDTYEAFF. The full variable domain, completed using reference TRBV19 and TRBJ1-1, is DGGITQSPKYLFRKEGQNVTLSCEQNLNHDAMYWYRQDPGQGLRLIYYSQIVNDFQKGDIAEGYSVSREKKESFPLTVTSAQKNPTAFYLCASSSRDTYEAFFGQGTRLTVV.